These 17 T cell receptor beta chains were sequenced from one sample in a study of CD8 T cells in ankylosing spondylitis. TCRdb reanalysed the 5' RACE reads using MiXCR and keeps one entry per CDR3 protein. The sample yields hundreds of thousands of distinct CDR3 sequences, about 12% seen once. Study-level findings and limits: Typical of ankylosing spondylitis blood, it appeared, was a TCR beta motif of several highly homologous variants.

These receptors lack a known antigen. Sequences were obtained from blood, either unsorted or a sorted T cell fraction (not recorded which). Receptor source: a male donor with ankylosing spondylitis.

This clonotype has a count of ten or more. V is TRBV10-3 and J is TRBJ2-5, with D possibly being TRBD2 (6 bases). The CDR3 is 12 amino acids. Germline assignment: CDR1 ENHRY and CDR2 SYGVKD. V lost 6 bases and J 5 bases, leaving 10 bases between the germline ends. DNA for the CDR3: TGTGCCATCAGCATCCGGGAGGAGACCCAGTACTTC. Protein product: CAISIREETQYF.

This clonotype was seen many times. V is TRBV7-2 and J is TRBJ2-3, with D hard to call. This CDR3 is built from 13 residues. The V gene lost 2 bases and the J gene lost 2 bases, with 5 bases spanning the gap. The V gene's germline CDR1 is SGHTA and CDR2 FQGNSA. The CDR3 sequence: CASSLYHTDTQYF. CDR3 DNA: TGTGCCAGCAGCTTATACCACACAGATACGCAGTATTTT. The variable domain in full, with the rest retrieved from reference TRBV7-2 and TRBJ2-3, is GAGVSQSPSNKVTEKGKDVELRCDPISGHTALYWYRQSLGQGLEFLIYFQGNSAPDKSGLPSDRFSAERTGGSVSTLTIQRTQQEDSAVYLCASSLYHTDTQYFGPGTRLTVL.

This chain links TRBV11-2 with TRBJ2-5; 7 bases are a match to TRBD1. The germline gives CDR1 SGHAT, CDR2 FQNNGV. The CDR3 length is 12 residues. V was pared by 8 bases and J by 7 bases, with 7 bases of the junction left unmatched. The CDR3 sequence: CASGSNRGTQYF. The CDR3 region has the DNA TGTGCCAGCGGATCAAACAGGGGGACCCAGTACTTC. Together with reference TRBV11-2 and TRBJ2-5, the CDR3 gives the full variable domain: EAGVAQSPRYKIIEKRQSVAFWCNPISGHATLYWYQQILGQGPKLLIQFQNNGVVDDSQLPKDRFSAERLKGVDSTLKIQPAKLEDSAVYLCASGSNRGTQYFGPGTRLLVL.

This clonotype was detected a few times. The chain uses TRBV20-1 and TRBJ1-3; no definite D call. The CDR3 sequence is 14 residues long. V was shortened by 1 base and J by 4 bases, with 11 bases between the two germline ends. The germline gives CDR1 DFQATT, CDR2 SNEGSKA (reference sequence). DNA of the CDR3: TGCAGTGCTAGAGGGAACAGTGTCGGAAACACCATATATTTT. It codes for CSARGNSVGNTIYF.

The rearrangement links TRBV4-3 to TRBJ2-7, with a tentative D call TRBD1 (5 bases). The CDR3 consists of 17 residues. Germline V gene lookup returns CDR1 LGHNA and CDR2 YSLEER. Trimming left V 0 bases short and J 3 bases short, with 18 bases between. The CDR3 bases are TGCGCCAGCAGCCAAGAATTAGTCAGGGTCTCATTCTACGAGCAGTACTTC. Its translation is CASSQELVRVSFYEQYF.

The chain uses TRBV6-1 and TRBJ2-2, with D possibly TRBD1 on 7 matching bases. This CDR3 has 14 residues. Trimming shortened V by 6 bases and J by 7 bases, and 15 bases separated the two germline ends. The germline V gene encodes CDR1 MNHNS and CDR2 SASEGT. The CDR3 sequence is CASRTGTAGGELFF. DNA of the CDR3: TGTGCCAGCAGAACCGGGACAGCGGGCGGGGAGCTGTTTTTT.

The chain has TRBV6-1 and TRBJ2-3; 11 bases line up with TRBD2. CDR1 is MNHNS and CDR2 is SASEGT in the germline V gene. The V segment lost 6 bases and the J segment 3 bases; nucleotides outside the gene matches: 8. The CDR3 totals 16 residues. For the CDR3, the DNA is TGTGCCAGCAGACGATTAGCGGGAGGGATTACAGATACGCAGTATTTT. Encoded protein: CASRRLAGGITDTQYF.

This clonotype has a count of ten or more. This chain uses TRBV20-1 with TRBJ1-4; D is unclear. The CDR3 totals 15 residues. The V end was cut by 3 bases, the J end by 3 bases, with 14 bases between. Germline V gene sequence: CDR1 DFQATT, CDR2 SNEGSKA (reference sequence). The CDR3: CSASVYGGSNEKLFF. Here the CDR3 DNA reads TGCAGTGCTAGTGTGTACGGAGGTTCTAATGAAAAACTGTTTTTT.

This clonotype was observed a few times. V gene TRBV7-6 combines with J gene TRBJ2-1, with D perhaps matching TRBD2 (7 bases). Between the trimmed V and J ends, which lost 2 bases and 6 bases, there was a span of 14 bases. Germline V gene sequence: CDR1 SGHVS, CDR2 FNYEAQ. This CDR3 contains 15 residues. CDR3 DNA sequence: TGTGCCAGCAGCTTAAGAGGGGGGGCGCCCAATGAGCAGTTCTTC. Its translation: CASSLRGGAPNEQFF.

This clonotype was counted between two and nine times. The genes are TRBV5-1 and TRBJ1-4; 7 nucleotides line up with TRBD1. Germline V gene sequence: CDR1 SGHRS, CDR2 YFSETQ. The trim removed 0 bases at V and 7 bases at J, leaving 12 bases unmatched. CDR3 length equals 17 residues. CDR3: CASSLGLTGDIGEKLFF. For the CDR3, the DNA is TGCGCCAGCAGCTTGGGCCTAACAGGGGACATCGGTGAAAAACTGTTTTTT.

This clonotype was seen a few times. V and J are TRBV4-3 and TRBJ2-7, with D tentatively TRBD1 or TRBD2 (5 bases each). Trimming left V 4 bases short and J 2 bases short, with 15 bases between. Germline CDR1 and CDR2: LGHNA and YSLEER. The CDR3 is made up of 15 amino acids. In nucleotides, the CDR3 is TGCGCCAGCAGCCGGGGGACGGCGGCTGCCTACGAGCAGTACTTC. This translates into CASSRGTAAAYEQYF.

At least ten counts were recorded for this clonotype. The rearrangement joins TRBV5-1 to TRBJ1-2; D remains ambiguous. The CDR3 runs to 15 residues. Between the trimmed V and J ends, which lost 0 bases and 0 bases, there was a span of 9 bases. CDR1 is SGHRS and CDR2 is YFSETQ in the germline V gene. This chain's CDR3 is CASSLGFPSNYGYTF. CDR3 nucleotides: TGCGCCAGCAGCTTGGGCTTCCCTTCTAACTATGGCTACACCTTC.

The chain couples TRBV20-1 to TRBJ2-7; D might be TRBD2 (6 bases). V was pared by 5 bases and J by 4 bases, with 18 bases between. The CDR3 loop spans 14 amino acids. Germline values: CDR1 DFQATT, CDR2 SNEGSKA (reference sequence). CDR3: CSALVSPGVYEQYF. The CDR3 region has the DNA TGCAGTGCTCTGGTATCGCCGGGAGTGTACGAGCAGTACTTC.

This clonotype was counted ten times or more. The chain links TRBV18 to TRBJ1-3, with 9 bases that match TRBD1. After removal of 3 bases from V and 2 bases from J, the junction contained 2 bases not matched to a gene. Germline CDR1 reads KGHSH; CDR2 reads LQKENI. The CDR3 totals 15 residues. CDR3 loop: CASSPRTGAGNTIYF. CDR3 nucleotides: TGTGCCAGCTCACCCCGGACAGGGGCTGGAAACACCATATATTTT.

This clonotype has a count of ten or more. The chain carries TRBV20-1 and TRBJ1-2; D is unresolved. The V gene lost 6 bases and the J gene lost 3 bases, with 14 bases spanning the gap. This CDR3 is 13 amino acids long. The V gene's germline CDR1 is DFQATT and CDR2 SNEGSKA (reference sequence). The CDR3 loop is CSAPLRDYYGYTF. CDR3 sequence (DNA): TGCAGTGCCCCCCTCCGGGATTACTATGGCTACACCTTC.

This clonotype appeared a few times. This chain connects TRBV20-1 to TRBJ1-2; no clear D gene. This CDR3 is built from 14 residues. Trimming removed 6 bases from V and 0 bases from J, with 14 bases in between. The germline gives CDR1 DFQATT, CDR2 SNEGSKA (reference sequence). CDR3: CSAPDPGANYGYTF. The CDR3 DNA reads as TGCAGTGCACCGGACCCTGGCGCTAACTATGGCTACACCTTC.

The chain carries TRBV21-1 and TRBJ2-3; the table's TRBD1 call for D was not verified on the DNA. TRBV21-1 is marked as a pseudogene. The CDR3 has 17 residues. CDR3 DNA sequence: TGTGCCAGCAGCAAAGGTAGACGACGACAAGAGGGGGATACGCAGTATTTT. Its protein product is CASSKGRRRQEGDTQYF.